A selection of T cell receptor beta chains follows, all from one sample in a study of blood T cell repertoires in COVID-19. TCRdb's copy holds only in-frame clones and misses some; the assay was immunoSEQ multiplex PCR. The data hold about 160,000 clones, with around 92% observed a single time. Sequencing input: peripheral blood. The receptor source for this set is a young man with COVID-19, enrolled during active disease. The CDR3 runs from the conserved cysteine through the conserved F or W. Each record gives: V gene, J gene, clone size, CDR3 protein. Clone size appears in some rows only: once, few, many, or a class for an expanded clone.

>TRBV2|TRBJ1-2|-
CASRTGARRGNNYGYTF
>TRBV5-1|TRBJ1-1|-
CASSIGQGWNTEAFF
>TRBV6-5|TRBJ2-2|-
CASSFRQNTGELFF
>TRBV2|TRBJ2-5|-
CASRTRRDPYQETQYF
>TRBV6-4|TRBJ2-1|-
CASSDSKDTIDEQFF
>TRBV7-3|TRBJ1-1|-
CASSDTGAQDTEAFF
>TRBV3-1/TRBV3-2|TRBJ2-5|once
CASSQNRSGTGISHETQYF
>TRBV4-3|TRBJ2-6|-
CASSRLQGEGSGANVLTF
>TRBV5-4|TRBJ2-2|-
CASSIAGVRTGELFF
>TRBV5-1|TRBJ2-1|-
CASSSRGPPGDEQFF
>TRBV18|TRBJ1-5|-
CASTGGLDQPQHF
>TRBV30|TRBJ2-2|-
CAWSLDRGQSTGELFF
>TRBV5-6|TRBJ2-5|once
CASNMGQGSETQYF
>TRBV6-5|TRBJ1-3|-
CASRPGAGNTIYF
>TRBV27|TRBJ2-3|-
CASRRPSGRISDTQYF
>TRBV6-1|TRBJ1-5|-
CASSEFRVSGQPQHF
>TRBV4-2|TRBJ2-5|-
CASSLNRDPTETQYF
>TRBV7-8|TRBJ1-5|-
CASSLEGTRNQPQHF
>TRBV5-6|TRBJ1-2|-
CASNLWGQGAWYGYTF
>TRBV5-1|TRBJ1-1|-
CASRGGENTEAFF
>TRBV6-2/TRBV6-3|TRBJ2-7|medium-sized
CASSYSIGTAGEQYF
>TRBV19|TRBJ1-1|-
CASSPQGPTEAFF
>TRBV11-2|TRBJ2-7|-
CASSFTGGVAYEQYF
>TRBV5-1|TRBJ2-7|-
CASSLSGGREQYF
>TRBV7-3|TRBJ2-7|once
CASSPRDRAYEQYF
>TRBV6-6|TRBJ1-1|-
CASSYQGQAQNTEAFF
>TRBV5-1|TRBJ1-1|once
CASSFGQGALEAFF
>TRBV11-2|TRBJ2-7|-
CASTPLDFSYEQYF
>TRBV6-5|TRBJ1-5|-
CASSPDRPIYQPQHF
>TRBV7-8|TRBJ2-7|once
CASSFSAGTSYEQYF
>TRBV7-2|TRBJ1-4|-
CASSLVVRNEKLFF
>TRBV19|TRBJ2-2|-
CASSSRDREYGELFF
>TRBV16|TRBJ1-6|once
CASSQSSLSSYNSPLHF
>TRBV6-2/TRBV6-3|TRBJ2-7|once
CASSYYQGRDRRAYEQYF
>TRBV3-1/TRBV3-2|TRBJ1-3|-
CASSSGGVRGNTIYF
>TRBV7-2|TRBJ1-2|-
CASTLRTGPNYGYTF
>TRBV28|TRBJ2-1|once
CASSLGAGYNEQFF
>TRBV7-2|TRBJ2-5|-
CASSLARVEETQYF
>TRBV7-3|TRBJ2-7|-
CASSLGGDAYEQYF
>TRBV15|TRBJ2-7|-
CATGRRGTYEQYF
>TRBV2|TRBJ2-7|few
CASSEQAYEQYF
>TRBV19|TRBJ1-5|-
CASSRGTGFGTQPQHF
>TRBV12-3/TRBV12-4|TRBJ1-3|-
CASSPAGNTIYF
>TRBV28|TRBJ2-1|-
CASSTRLRLAGEDSYNEQFF
>TRBV30|TRBJ2-1|-
CAWTSGRLWDEQFF
>TRBV28|TRBJ2-7|-
CASRTYYEQYF
>TRBV12-3/TRBV12-4|TRBJ1-5|-
CASSGDRGQPQHF
>TRBV7-3|TRBJ2-7|once
CASSLGTSGKNYEQYF
>TRBV9|TRBJ2-2|-
CASSAPGQGTTGELFF
>TRBV18|TRBJ1-1|-
CASSQHDRVETEAFF
>TRBV19|TRBJ1-1|-
CASSIARNTEAFF
>TRBV28|TRBJ2-7|-
CASIGGLRLEQYF
>TRBV19|TRBJ1-6|-
CASSAGGSYNSPLHF
>TRBV18|TRBJ2-2|-
CASSPFDRYTGELFF
>TRBV20-1|TRBJ2-3|-
CSASIRGGIIRPSTDTQYF
>TRBV25-1|TRBJ2-5|-
CASSRGGALETQYF
>TRBV3-1/TRBV3-2|TRBJ2-7|-
CASSQDPFMAGGNYEQYF